This is a list of T cell receptor beta chains from one sample in a study of control samples from healthy donors and cancer patients. Libraries were prepared by immunoSEQ multiplex PCR; TCRdb keeps only in-frame clonotypes and omits some of them. The sample lists 100,000 to 150,000 clones; roughly 90% were seen once. The sample taken for sequencing was blood. All receptors come from a man between 18 and 29 years old in good health. Each CDR3 is given with its conserved first and last residue. Each record gives: J gene, V gene, D gene, CDR3 DNA, CDR3 protein. A D gene is named only where the DNA matches it firmly.

TRBJ1-4	TRBV7-9	-	TGTGCCAGCAGTGCGGTGGAAAAACTGTTTTTT	CASSAVEKLFF
TRBJ1-1	TRBV28	TRBD1	TGTGCCAGCAGTTACCCCTGGGCAGGGGGCGTTGGGTTGAACACTGAAGCTTTCTTT	CASSYPWAGGVGLNTEAFF
TRBJ2-2	TRBV9	-	TGTGCCAGCAGCGTAGCTCAAAAGGGGGCGAACACCGGGGAGCTGTTTTTT	CASSVAQKGANTGELFF
TRBJ2-5	TRBV3-1/TRBV3-2	TRBD2	TGTGCCAGCAGATCGGGGGGGGACCAGTACTTC	CASRSGGDQYF
TRBJ2-6	TRBV5-4	-	TGTGCCAGCAGACCCGACAGGTCTGGGGCCAACGTCCTGACTTTC	CASRPDRSGANVLTF
TRBJ1-2	TRBV29-1	-	TGCAGCGTCCCTAAGGCCCGAATCTATGGCTACACCTTC	CSVPKARIYGYTF
TRBJ2-1	TRBV11-3	-	TGTGCCAGCAGCTCGATTTTCCCCACAGGATTATGGGGCAATGAGCAGTTCTTC	CASSSIFPTGLWGNEQFF
TRBJ1-6	TRBV30	-	TGTGCCTGGAGCCAACAGGGAAACTCACCCCTCCACTTT	CAWSQQGNSPLHF
TRBJ1-5	TRBV27	-	TGTGCCAGCAGTTTCGGGGGGGTCAATCAGCCCCAGCATTTT	CASSFGGVNQPQHF
TRBJ2-3	TRBV7-2	TRBD1	TGTGCCAGCAGCCTCAGGGGGCGTGTAGATACGCAGTATTTT	CASSLRGRVDTQYF
TRBJ1-1	TRBV19	-	TGTGCCAGTAGTATATCATTCAGGGAGAACACTGAAGCTTTCTTT	CASSISFRENTEAFF
TRBJ2-2	TRBV6-5	TRBD2	TGTGCCAGCGGGCCGGGACTAGCAGTTACCGGGGAGCTGTTTTTT	CASGPGLAVTGELFF
TRBJ1-1	TRBV2	TRBD1	TGTGCCATAGACGGGACAGGCATGAACACTGAAGCTTTCTTT	CAIDGTGMNTEAFF
TRBJ1-5	TRBV5-8	TRBD1	TGTGCCAGCAGCCCCGGGACAGGGTCCAATCAGCCCCAGCATTTT	CASSPGTGSNQPQHF
TRBJ2-2	TRBV7-9	TRBD2	TGTGCCAGCAGCCCCTGGACTAGCGGGAGGGCCCGAACCGGGGAGCTGTTTTTT	CASSPWTSGRARTGELFF
TRBJ2-1	TRBV6-4	-	TGTGCCAGCAGTGGGGGACCAGCGATGGAGCAGTTCTTC	CASSGGPAMEQFF
TRBJ2-3	TRBV6-2/TRBV6-3	TRBD2	TGTGCCAGCAGTACCCTAGCGGGAGTTGATACGCAGTATTTT	CASSTLAGVDTQYF